The 10 T cell receptor beta chains below come from one sample, sequenced in a study of blood T cell repertoires in COVID-19. Here immunoSEQ multiplex PCR was the method, and the copy in TCRdb shows in-frame clones only, minus some. The repertoire holds around 160,000 clones, with around four fifths as singletons. Sequencing was performed on peripheral blood. The source is a woman aged 40 to 50 with active or convalescent COVID-19.

This chain uses TRBV10-3 with TRBJ1-1, with a possible D match to TRBD1 (6 bases). Trimming pared 2 bases from V and 6 bases from J, leaving 19 bases between. CDR1 ENHRY and CDR2 SYGVKD come from the germline V gene. CDR3 length equals 16 residues. Here the CDR3 DNA reads TGTGCCATCAGTGAGCCTCAAACAGGGAGGGGTCCTGAAGCTTTCTTT. It encodes CAISEPQTGRGPEAFF.

The chain links TRBV5-1 to TRBJ1-4, with unresolved D. CDR3 length: 12 residues. Germline V gives CDR1 SGHRS, CDR2 YFSETQ. V lost 5 bases to trimming and J lost 8 bases, with 10 bases between them. As DNA, the CDR3 is TGCGCCAGCAGGAGAACGGGGGAAAAACTGTTTTTT. Translation: CASRRTGEKLFF.

The chain has TRBV5-1 and TRBJ2-1, with TRBD2 as a possible D gene (6 bases). CDR1 and CDR2 from the germline V gene are SGHRS and YFSETQ. V shed 0 bases and J shed 0 bases, with 13 bases lying between them. This CDR3 region has 17 residues. DNA of the CDR3: TGCGCCAGCAGCTTGGCAGGGCTAGCGACCTCCTACAATGAGCAGTTCTTC. Its translation is CASSLAGLATSYNEQFF.

This clone is a singleton in its sample. V usage is TRBV28 and J usage is TRBJ1-1, with D possibly TRBD1 on 5 matching bases. The germline CDR1 and CDR2 sequences are MDHEN and SYDVKM. Trimming cost V 7 bases and J 5 bases, with 26 bases left between them. The CDR3 consists of 17 residues. CDR3 region: CASTSFSRRQGWTEAFF. The DNA for the CDR3 is TGTGCCAGCACCTCCTTTTCGCGCCGCCAGGGTTGGACTGAAGCTTTCTTT.

The chain is built from TRBV5-1 and TRBJ1-5, with 10 bases matching TRBD1. Germline V CDR1 and CDR2: SGHRS, YFSETQ. This CDR3 has 13 amino acids. Trimming cost V 5 bases and J 7 bases; bases outside gene matches: 3. In DNA form, the CDR3 reads TGCGCCAGCAGTCTGGGACAGGGGCAGCCCCAGCATTTT. It is translated as CASSLGQGQPQHF. Variable domain in full (rest from reference TRBV5-1 and TRBJ1-5): KAGVTQTPRYLIKTRGQQVTLSCSPISGHRSVSWYQQTPGQGLQFLFEYFSETQRNKGNFPGRFSGRQFSNSRSEMNVSTLELGDSALYLCASSLGQGQPQHFGDGTRLSIL.

The genes are TRBV7-8 and TRBJ2-2; 7 bases map to TRBD1. Trimming removed 1 base from V and 5 bases from J; junction bases left unmatched: 13. Per germline, CDR1 SGHVS and CDR2 FQNEAQ. CDR3 length: 18 amino acids. The CDR3 DNA reads TGTGCCAGCAGCTTAGTGTTTAAGGGGGCAGTCAAGACCGGGGAGCTGTTTTTT. Translated, it gives CASSLVFKGAVKTGELFF.

The J gene is TRBJ1-3, the V gene TRBV14; TRBD1 might be the D (5 bases). The germline V and J ends were trimmed by 3 bases and 0 bases, with 12 bases remaining between them. CDR1 is SGHDN and CDR2 is FVKESK in the germline V gene. The CDR3 length is 16 residues. The CDR3: CASSQPTATSGNTIYF. For the CDR3, the DNA is TGTGCCAGCAGCCAGCCGACAGCGACCTCTGGAAACACCATATATTTT.

The genes are TRBV27 and TRBJ2-1; D unclear. In germline, CDR1 is MNHEY, CDR2 SMNVEV (reference sequence). The CDR3 sequence is 15 residues long. Trimming stripped 6 bases from V and 5 bases from J, with 17 bases between. The CDR3 DNA sequence: TGTGCCAGCAGCACCGCGGAATTTCCCCACAATGAGCAGTTCTTC. Residues: CASSTAEFPHNEQFF.

The chain employs TRBV10-2 and TRBJ1-1, with 9 bases fitting TRBD1. The V segment lost 2 bases and the J segment 4 bases; nucleotides outside the gene matches: 11. The length of the CDR3 is 17 residues. CDR1 is WSHSY, CDR2 SAAADI, per germline. CDR3 nucleotide sequence: TGCGCCAGCAGTGAGCCCCACAGGGGACAGGGCCCCACTGAAGCTTTCTTT. It encodes CASSEPHRGQGPTEAFF.

The table lists this clone with a few counts. The rearrangement uses TRBV7-9 and TRBJ1-5; D is possibly TRBD1 (5 bases). Trimming shortened V by 4 bases and J by 7 bases, and 14 bases separated the two germline ends. Germline assignment: CDR1 SEHNR and CDR2 FQNEAQ (reference sequence). This CDR3 has 14 amino acids. The CDR3 here is CASSSRGVGQPQHF. Here the CDR3 DNA reads TGTGCCAGCAGCTCCCGGGGGGTTGGACAGCCCCAGCATTTT.